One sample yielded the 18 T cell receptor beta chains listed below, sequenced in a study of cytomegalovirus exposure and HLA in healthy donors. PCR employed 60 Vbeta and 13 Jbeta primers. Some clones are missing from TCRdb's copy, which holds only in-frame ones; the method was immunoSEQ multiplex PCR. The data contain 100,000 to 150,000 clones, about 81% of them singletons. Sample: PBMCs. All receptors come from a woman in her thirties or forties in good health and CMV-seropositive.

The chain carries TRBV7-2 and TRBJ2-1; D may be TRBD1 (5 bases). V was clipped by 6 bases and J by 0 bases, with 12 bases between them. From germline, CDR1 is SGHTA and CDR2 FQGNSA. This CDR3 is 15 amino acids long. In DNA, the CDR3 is TGTGCCAGCAGTCTTTCCAGGGCCTCCTACAATGAGCAGTTCTTC. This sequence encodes CASSLSRASYNEQFF.

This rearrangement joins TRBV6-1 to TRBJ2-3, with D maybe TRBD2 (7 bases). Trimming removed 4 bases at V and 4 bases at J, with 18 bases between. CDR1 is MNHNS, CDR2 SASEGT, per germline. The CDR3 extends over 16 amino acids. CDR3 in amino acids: CASSGKTGGGADTQYF. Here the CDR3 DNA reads TGTGCCAGCAGTGGGAAGACCGGAGGGGGGGCAGATACGCAGTATTTT.

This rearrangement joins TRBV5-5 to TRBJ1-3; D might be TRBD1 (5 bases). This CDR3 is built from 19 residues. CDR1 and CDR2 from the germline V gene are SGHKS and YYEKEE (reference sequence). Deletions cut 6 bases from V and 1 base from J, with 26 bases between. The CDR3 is CASIPENLSTDWSGNTIYF. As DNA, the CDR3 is TGTGCCAGCATCCCCGAGAACCTATCGACAGATTGGTCTGGAAACACCATATATTTT.

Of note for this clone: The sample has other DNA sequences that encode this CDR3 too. The DNA for the CDR3 is TGTGCCATCAGTGAGTCATCCGGGTCCAATCAGCCCCAGCATTTT. Translated: CAISESSGSNQPQHF. The gene calls are TRBV10-3 and TRBJ1-5; D is unclear. The germline CDR1 and CDR2 sequences are ENHRY and SYGVKD. CDR3 length: 15 amino acids. Trimming stripped 0 bases from V and 3 bases from J, with 9 bases between.

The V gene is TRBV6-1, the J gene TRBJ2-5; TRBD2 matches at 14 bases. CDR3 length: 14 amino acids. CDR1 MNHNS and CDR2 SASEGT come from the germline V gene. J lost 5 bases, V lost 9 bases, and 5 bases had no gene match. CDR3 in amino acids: CARTSGGARETQYF. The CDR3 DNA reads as TGTGCCAGGACTAGCGGGGGGGCTAGGGAGACCCAGTACTTC.

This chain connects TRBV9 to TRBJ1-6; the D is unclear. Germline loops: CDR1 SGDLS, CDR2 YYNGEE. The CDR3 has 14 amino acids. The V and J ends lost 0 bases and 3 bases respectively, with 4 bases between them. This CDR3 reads CASSVAVYNSPLHF. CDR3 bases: TGTGCCAGCAGCGTAGCCGTCTATAATTCACCCCTCCACTTT.

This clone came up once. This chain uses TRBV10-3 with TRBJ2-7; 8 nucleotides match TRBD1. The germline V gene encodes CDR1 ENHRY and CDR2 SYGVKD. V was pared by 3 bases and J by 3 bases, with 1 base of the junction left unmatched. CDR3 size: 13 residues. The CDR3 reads CAISEGQGYEQYF. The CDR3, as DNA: TGTGCCATCAGTGAAGGACAGGGCTACGAGCAGTACTTC.

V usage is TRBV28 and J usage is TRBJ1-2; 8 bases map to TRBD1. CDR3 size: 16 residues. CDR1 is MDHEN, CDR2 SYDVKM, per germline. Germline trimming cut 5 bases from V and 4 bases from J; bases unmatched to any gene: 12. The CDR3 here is CASSGTQGARPYGYTF. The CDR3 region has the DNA TGTGCCAGCAGTGGAACGCAGGGGGCGCGGCCCTATGGCTACACCTTC.

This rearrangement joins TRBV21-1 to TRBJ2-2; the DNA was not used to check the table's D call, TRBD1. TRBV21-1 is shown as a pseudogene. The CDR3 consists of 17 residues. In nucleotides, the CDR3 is TGTGCCAGCAGCAAAGATAGGGCAGGGGACCTACCTGGGGAGCTGTTTTTT. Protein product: CASSKDRAGDLPGELFF.

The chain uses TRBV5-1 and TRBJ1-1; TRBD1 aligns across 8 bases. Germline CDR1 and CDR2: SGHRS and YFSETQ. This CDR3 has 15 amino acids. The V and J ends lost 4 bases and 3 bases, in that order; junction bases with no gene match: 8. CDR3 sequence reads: CASSAGHRGDTEAFF. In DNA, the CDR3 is TGCGCCAGCAGCGCCGGCCACAGGGGGGACACTGAAGCTTTCTTT. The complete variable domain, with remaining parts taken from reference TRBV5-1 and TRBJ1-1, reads KAGVTQTPRYLIKTRGQQVTLSCSPISGHRSVSWYQQTPGQGLQFLFEYFSETQRNKGNFPGRFSGRQFSNSRSEMNVSTLELGDSALYLCASSAGHRGDTEAFFGQGTRLTVV.

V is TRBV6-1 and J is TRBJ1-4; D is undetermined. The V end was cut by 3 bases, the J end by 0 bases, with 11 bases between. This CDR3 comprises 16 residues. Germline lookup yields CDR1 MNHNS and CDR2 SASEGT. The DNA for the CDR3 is TGTGCCAGCAGTGAGCAACACATTGCAACTAATGAAAAACTGTTTTTT. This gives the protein CASSEQHIATNEKLFF.

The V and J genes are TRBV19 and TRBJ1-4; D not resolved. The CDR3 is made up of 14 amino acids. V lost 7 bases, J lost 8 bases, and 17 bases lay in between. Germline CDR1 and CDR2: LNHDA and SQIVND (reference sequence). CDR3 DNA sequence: TGTGCCAGTACGTTTTCGGAGATTGGAGAAAAACTGTTTTTT. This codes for CASTFSEIGEKLFF. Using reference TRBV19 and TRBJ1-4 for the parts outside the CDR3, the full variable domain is DGGITQSPKYLFRKEGQNVTLSCEQNLNHDAMYWYRQDPGQGLRLIYYSQIVNDFQKGDIAEGYSVSREKKESFPLTVTSAQKNPTAFYLCASTFSEIGEKLFFGSGTQLSVL.

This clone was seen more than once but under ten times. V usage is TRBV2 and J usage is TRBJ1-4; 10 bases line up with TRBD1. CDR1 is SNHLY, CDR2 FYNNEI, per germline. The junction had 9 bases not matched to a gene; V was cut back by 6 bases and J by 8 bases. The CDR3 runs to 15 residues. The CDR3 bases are TGTGCCAGCAGCGACCGGGACAGGGGTGGGGAAAAACTGTTTTTT. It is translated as CASSDRDRGGEKLFF.

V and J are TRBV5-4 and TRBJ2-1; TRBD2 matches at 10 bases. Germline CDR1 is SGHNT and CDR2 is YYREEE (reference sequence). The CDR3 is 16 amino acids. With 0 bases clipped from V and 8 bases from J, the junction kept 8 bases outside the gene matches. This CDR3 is CASSLGTSGKRDEQFF. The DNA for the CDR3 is TGTGCCAGCAGCTTGGGTACTAGCGGGAAAAGGGATGAGCAGTTCTTC.

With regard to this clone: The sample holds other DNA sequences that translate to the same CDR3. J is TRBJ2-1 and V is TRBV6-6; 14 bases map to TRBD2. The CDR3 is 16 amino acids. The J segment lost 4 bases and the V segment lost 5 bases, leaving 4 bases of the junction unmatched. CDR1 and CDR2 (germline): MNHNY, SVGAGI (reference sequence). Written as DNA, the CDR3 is TGTGCCAGCAGTAGACTAGCGGGAGGGCAGTACAATGAGCAGTTCTTC. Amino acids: CASSRLAGGQYNEQFF.

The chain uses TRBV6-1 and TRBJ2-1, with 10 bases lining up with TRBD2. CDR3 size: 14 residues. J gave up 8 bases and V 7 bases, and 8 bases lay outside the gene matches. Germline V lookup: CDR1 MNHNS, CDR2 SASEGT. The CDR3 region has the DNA TGTGCCAGCAACCCCAGCGGGAGGGCCCATGAGCAGTTCTTC. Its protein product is CASNPSGRAHEQFF.

The CDR3: CASSPRTVDSGNTIYF. Here the CDR3 DNA reads TGTGCCAGCAGCCCGAGGACTGTCGACTCTGGAAACACCATATATTTT. The V call is TRBV14, the J call TRBJ1-3; D is undetermined. Germline lookup yields CDR1 SGHDN and CDR2 FVKESK. Trimming cost V 4 bases and J 0 bases, with 13 bases left between them. The CDR3 runs to 16 residues. Variable domain in full (rest from reference TRBV14 and TRBJ1-3): EAGVTQFPSHSVIEKGQTVTLRCDPISGHDNLYWYRRVMGKEIKFLLHFVKESKQDESGMPNNRFLAERTGGTYSTLKVQPAELEDSGVYFCASSPRTVDSGNTIYFGEGSWLTVV.

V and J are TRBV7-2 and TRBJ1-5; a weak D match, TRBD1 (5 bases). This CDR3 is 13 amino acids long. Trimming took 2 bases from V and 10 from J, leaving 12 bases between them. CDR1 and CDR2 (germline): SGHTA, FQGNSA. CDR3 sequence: CASSLSRARPQHF. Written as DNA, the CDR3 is TGTGCCAGCAGCTTATCCAGGGCGCGACCCCAGCATTTT.